This entry lists 5 T cell receptor beta chains sequenced from one sample in a study of identical twins. TCRdb re-called the 5' RACE reads with MiXCR, one entry per CDR3 protein. The data contain about 890,000 distinct CDR3 sequences, roughly an eighth of them seen just once; the ten biggest clones take up about 1.6%. These data were also reused for a study on yellow fever vaccine responses in identical twins.

What was sequenced was PBMCs. Receptors were obtained from a woman under 30 in good health.

This clonotype was seen at least ten times. The chain couples TRBV4-1 to TRBJ2-1; 10 nucleotides align to TRBD1. The trim removed 1 base at V and 8 bases at J, leaving 5 bases unmatched. The CDR3 loop spans 15 amino acids. Germline V lookup: CDR1 MGHRA, CDR2 YSYEKL. This CDR3 reads CASSQAGTGVDEQFF. The CDR3 DNA is TGCGCCAGCAGCCAAGCCGGGACAGGGGTCGATGAGCAGTTCTTC.

This clonotype has only a few counts. The V gene is TRBV7-9, the J gene TRBJ1-4, with D hard to call. Germline lookup yields CDR1 SEHNR and CDR2 FQNEAQ (reference sequence). V lost 2 bases and J lost 8, with 9 bases in between. The CDR3 consists of 13 residues. The CDR3 reads CASSLTPSEKLFF. DNA for the CDR3: TGTGCCAGCAGCTTAACCCCCTCCGAAAAACTGTTTTTT.

This clonotype was found a few times. The chain employs TRBV7-9 and TRBJ2-7; perhaps TRBD1 as D (6 bases). CDR1 and CDR2 (germline): SEHNR, FQNEAQ (reference sequence). V lost 4 bases, J lost 4 bases, and 17 bases lay in between. The CDR3 loop spans 15 amino acids. This chain's CDR3 is CASSSGQNTLYEQYF. The CDR3 DNA reads TGTGCCAGCAGCTCTGGACAGAATACCCTGTACGAGCAGTACTTC.

The rearrangement uses TRBV20-1 and TRBJ2-1, with TRBD2 matching 16 bases. The trim removed 5 bases at V and 0 bases at J, leaving 4 bases unmatched. CDR3 length: 17 amino acids. Germline CDR1 reads DFQATT; CDR2 reads SNEGSKA (reference sequence). Written as DNA, the CDR3 is TGCAGTGCTCCGGGGACTAGCGGGGGGGCCTCCTACAATGAGCAGTTCTTC. Translation: CSAPGTSGGASYNEQFF.

This clonotype was found many times. The rearrangement uses TRBV18 and TRBJ1-3; D is perhaps TRBD1 (6 bases). The V and J ends lost 6 bases and 0 bases respectively, with 12 bases between them. This CDR3 spans 15 amino acids. Germline-derived CDR1 and CDR2 are KGHSH and LQKENI. The CDR3 reads CASSLTGYSGNTIYF. CDR3 in DNA: TGTGCCAGCTCCCTGACAGGCTACTCTGGAAACACCATATATTTT.